This is a list of T cell receptor beta chains from one sample in a study of blood T cell repertoires in COVID-19. TCRdb keeps only in-frame clones here, not all; method: immunoSEQ multiplex PCR. This table holds about 210,000 clones, around 81% found once. The source material was peripheral blood. All receptors derive from a man in his sixties with COVID-19, enrolled during active disease. The CDR3 runs from the conserved cysteine through the conserved F or W.

>TRBV30|TRBJ1-1
CAWIFTQNTEAFF
>TRBV28|TRBJ2-7
CASSLAGTGVYEQYF
>TRBV5-6|TRBJ2-5
CASSTSGRQVETQYF
>TRBV19|TRBJ1-2
CASSMAGVFNYGYTF
>TRBV4-1|TRBJ1-6
CASSQDNRYRQNNSPLHF
>TRBV11-3|TRBJ1-1
CASSRGSNTEAFF
>TRBV9|TRBJ2-2
CASSVGQAGSTGELFF
>TRBV3-1/TRBV3-2|TRBJ1-6
CAASGVSYNSPLHF
>TRBV7-8|TRBJ1-5
CASSLGTVDNQPQHF
>TRBV10-1|TRBJ1-4
CASSELHREGEKLFF
>TRBV30|TRBJ2-3
CAWRLAGGVDTQYF
>TRBV19|TRBJ2-4
CASNQPGAKNIQYF
>TRBV28|TRBJ1-1
CASSYSKVPWAFF
>TRBV7-5|TRBJ1-1
CVRTRQRPEAFF
>TRBV3-1/TRBV3-2|TRBJ1-6
CASSQGGWQGRSPLHF
>TRBV4-2|TRBJ1-6
CASSQDLGGSYNSPLHF
>TRBV5-8|TRBJ2-5
CASSSGRDWETQYF
>TRBV20-1|TRBJ1-5
CSASHRGQGAGQPQHF
>TRBV5-4|TRBJ2-7
CASSFNSYEQYF
>TRBV5-1|TRBJ2-7
CASSLAGQSYEQYF
>TRBV27|TRBJ1-5
CASRAGTGSIQPQHF
>TRBV28|TRBJ1-5
CASSDPPGTNQPQHF